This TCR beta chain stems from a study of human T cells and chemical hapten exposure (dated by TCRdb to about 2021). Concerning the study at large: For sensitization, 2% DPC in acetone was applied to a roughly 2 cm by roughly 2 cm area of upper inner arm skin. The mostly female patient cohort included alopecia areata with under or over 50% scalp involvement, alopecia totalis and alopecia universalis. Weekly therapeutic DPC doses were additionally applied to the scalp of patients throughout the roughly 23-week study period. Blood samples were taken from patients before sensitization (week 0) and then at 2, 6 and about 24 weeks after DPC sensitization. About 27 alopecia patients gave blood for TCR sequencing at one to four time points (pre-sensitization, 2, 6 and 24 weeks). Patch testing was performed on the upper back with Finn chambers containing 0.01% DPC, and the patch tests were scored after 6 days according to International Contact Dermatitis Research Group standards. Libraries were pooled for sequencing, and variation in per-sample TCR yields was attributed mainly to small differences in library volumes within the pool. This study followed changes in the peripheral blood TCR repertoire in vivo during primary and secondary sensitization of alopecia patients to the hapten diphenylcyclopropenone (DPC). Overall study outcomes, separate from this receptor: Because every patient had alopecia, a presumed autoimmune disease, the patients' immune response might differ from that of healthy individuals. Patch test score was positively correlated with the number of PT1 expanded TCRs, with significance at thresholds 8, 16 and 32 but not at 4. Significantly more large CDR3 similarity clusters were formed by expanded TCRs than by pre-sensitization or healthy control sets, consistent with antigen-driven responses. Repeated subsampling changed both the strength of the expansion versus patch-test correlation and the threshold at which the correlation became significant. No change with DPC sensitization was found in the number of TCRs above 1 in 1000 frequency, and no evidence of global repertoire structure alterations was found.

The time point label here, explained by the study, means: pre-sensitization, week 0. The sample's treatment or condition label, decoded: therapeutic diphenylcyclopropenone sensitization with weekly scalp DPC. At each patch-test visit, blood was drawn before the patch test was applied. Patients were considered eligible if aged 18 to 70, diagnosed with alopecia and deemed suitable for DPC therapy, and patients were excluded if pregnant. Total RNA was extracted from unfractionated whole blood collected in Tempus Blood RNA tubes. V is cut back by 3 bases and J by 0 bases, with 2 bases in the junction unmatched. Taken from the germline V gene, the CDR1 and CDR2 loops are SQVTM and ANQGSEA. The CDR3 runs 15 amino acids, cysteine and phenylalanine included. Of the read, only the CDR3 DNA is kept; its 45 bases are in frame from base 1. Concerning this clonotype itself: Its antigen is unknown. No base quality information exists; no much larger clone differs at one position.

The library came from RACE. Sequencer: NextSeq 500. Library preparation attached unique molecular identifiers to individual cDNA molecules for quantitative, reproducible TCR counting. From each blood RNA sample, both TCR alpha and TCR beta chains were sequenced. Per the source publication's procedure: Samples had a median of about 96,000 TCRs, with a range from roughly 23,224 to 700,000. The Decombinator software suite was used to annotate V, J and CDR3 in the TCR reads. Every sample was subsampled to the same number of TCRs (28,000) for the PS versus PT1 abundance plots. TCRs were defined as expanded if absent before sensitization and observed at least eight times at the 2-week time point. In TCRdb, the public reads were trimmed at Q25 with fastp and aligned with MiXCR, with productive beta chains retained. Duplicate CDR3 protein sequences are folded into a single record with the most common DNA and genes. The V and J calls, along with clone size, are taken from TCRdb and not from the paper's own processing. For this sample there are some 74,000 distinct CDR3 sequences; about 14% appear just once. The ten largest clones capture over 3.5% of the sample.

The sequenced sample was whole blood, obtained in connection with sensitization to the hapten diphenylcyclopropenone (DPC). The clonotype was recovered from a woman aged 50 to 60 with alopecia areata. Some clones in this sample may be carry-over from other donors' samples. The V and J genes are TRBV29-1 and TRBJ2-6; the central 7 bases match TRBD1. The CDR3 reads CSVETGYSGANVLTF. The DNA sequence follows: TGCAGCGTTGAGACAGGGTACTCTGGGGCCAACGTCCTGACTTTC.